Listed below are T cell receptor beta chains from one sample, sequenced in a study of radiation and T cells in renal cell carcinoma. TCRdb's table, derived via immunoSEQ multiplex PCR, lists solely in-frame clones and lacks some. The table lists just over 95,000 clones, roughly 90% of them singletons. The source material was blood, sampled from a patient whose treatment included radiotherapy and nephrectomy. Receptor source: a man over 45 with renal cell carcinoma. CDR3s include the opening cysteine and the closing phenylalanine or tryptophan. The D gene is left open where the match is weak. Clone size is given for some rows only: seen once, a few or many times, or a class if the clone is expanded.

v_gene: TRBV27
j_gene: TRBJ2-1
abundance: -
d_gene: -
CDR3nt: TGTGCCAGCAGGGCTCAGCGGTACAATGAGCAGTTCTTC
CDR3aa: CASRAQRYNEQFF

v_gene: TRBV7-6
j_gene: TRBJ2-2
abundance: -
d_gene: TRBD2
CDR3nt: TGTGCCAGCAGCAATAGCGGGGGGGCGCTCCCCGGGGAGCTGTTTTTT
CDR3aa: CASSNSGGALPGELFF

v_gene: TRBV7-2
j_gene: TRBJ2-5
abundance: -
d_gene: -
CDR3nt: TGTGCCAGCAGGGCTGTGGGGGCGGAGACCCAGTACTTC
CDR3aa: CASRAVGAETQYF

v_gene: TRBV6-6
j_gene: TRBJ1-1
abundance: -
d_gene: -
CDR3nt: TGTGCCAGCAGTCACGGGGCTTTTCGAACTGAAGCTTTCTTT
CDR3aa: CASSHGAFRTEAFF

v_gene: TRBV4-3
j_gene: TRBJ1-2
abundance: -
d_gene: -
CDR3nt: TGCGCCAGCAGCCAAGTACGAGGGGAATTAGGCGGCTACACCTTC
CDR3aa: CASSQVRGELGGYTF

v_gene: TRBV10-3
j_gene: TRBJ2-1
abundance: -
d_gene: -
CDR3nt: TGTGCCATCGGGGGCTCCTACAATGAGCAGTTCTTC
CDR3aa: CAIGGSYNEQFF

v_gene: TRBV2
j_gene: TRBJ2-7
abundance: -
d_gene: -
CDR3nt: TGTGCAGTGAGGGACTGGACCTACGAGCAGTACTTC
CDR3aa: CAVRDWTYEQYF

v_gene: TRBV27
j_gene: TRBJ2-2
abundance: -
d_gene: TRBD1
CDR3nt: TGTGCCAGCAGTTTTTCGGCGACAGGGAAGGCCGGGGAGCTGTTTTTT
CDR3aa: CASSFSATGKAGELFF

v_gene: TRBV9
j_gene: TRBJ1-2
abundance: -
d_gene: TRBD1
CDR3nt: TGTGCCAGCACCAGACAGGGTTCGGATCCTGGCTACACCTTC
CDR3aa: CASTRQGSDPGYTF

v_gene: TRBV5-6
j_gene: TRBJ2-5
abundance: -
d_gene: TRBD1
CDR3nt: TGTGCCAGCAGCTTGGTGGGGACAGCACAAGAGACCCAGTACTTC
CDR3aa: CASSLVGTAQETQYF

v_gene: TRBV5-4
j_gene: TRBJ1-2
abundance: few
d_gene: -
CDR3nt: TGTGCCAGCAGCTTGGACCCGGTGAACTATGGCTACACCTTC
CDR3aa: CASSLDPVNYGYTF

v_gene: TRBV4-1
j_gene: TRBJ2-7
abundance: -
d_gene: TRBD2
CDR3nt: TGCGCCAGCAGCCAAGCTCCTAGCGGGGCCTATTACGAGCAGTACTTC
CDR3aa: CASSQAPSGAYYEQYF

v_gene: TRBV21-1
j_gene: TRBJ2-7
abundance: -
d_gene: -
CDR3nt: TGTGCCAGCAGCAAAGAACTAGCGGGCCTAATCCCCTACGAGCAGTACTTC
CDR3aa: CASSKELAGLIPYEQYF

v_gene: TRBV9
j_gene: TRBJ2-7
abundance: -
d_gene: -
CDR3nt: TGTGCCAGCAGCGTAGAGTATGGCTACTACTACGAGCAGTACTTC
CDR3aa: CASSVEYGYYYEQYF

v_gene: TRBV5-4
j_gene: TRBJ2-7
abundance: -
d_gene: -
CDR3nt: TGTGCCAGCAGCTTGTCCAGAAACTCCTACGAGCAGTACTTC
CDR3aa: CASSLSRNSYEQYF

v_gene: TRBV6-4
j_gene: TRBJ1-1
abundance: -
d_gene: TRBD1
CDR3nt: TGTGCCAGCAGTGACCCACGAGCGTCCCGGGACAGGGGGCCACAGGGAATGAACACTGAAGCTTTCTTT
CDR3aa: CASSDPRASRDRGPQGMNTEAFF

v_gene: TRBV13
j_gene: TRBJ2-5
abundance: -
d_gene: -
CDR3nt: TGTGCCAGCAGCTTACGTGGTACAGGGAGTTTCCCGTACAAAGAGACCCAGTACTTC
CDR3aa: CASSLRGTGSFPYKETQYF

v_gene: TRBV7-9
j_gene: TRBJ1-1
abundance: -
d_gene: -
CDR3nt: TGTGCCAGCAGCCGGGACACAAACACTGAAGCTTTCTTT
CDR3aa: CASSRDTNTEAFF

v_gene: TRBV19
j_gene: TRBJ1-1
abundance: -
d_gene: -
CDR3nt: TGTGCCAGTAGTATGGCCCTGGACAGCACGATCGGCACTGAAGCTTTCTTT
CDR3aa: CASSMALDSTIGTEAFF

v_gene: TRBV27
j_gene: TRBJ2-1
abundance: -
d_gene: -
CDR3nt: TGTGCCAGCAGTCCTCGTTGGGCGGGTGACAATGAGCAGTTCTTC
CDR3aa: CASSPRWAGDNEQFF

v_gene: TRBV5-4
j_gene: TRBJ2-5
abundance: -
d_gene: TRBD1
CDR3nt: TGTGCCAGCAGCTCGGGGGGACAGGGCAAAGAGACCCAGTACTTC
CDR3aa: CASSSGGQGKETQYF

v_gene: TRBV14
j_gene: TRBJ1-6
abundance: -
d_gene: TRBD1
CDR3nt: TGTGCCAGCAGCCCGGTAACAGGGGCCTCACCCCTCCACTTT
CDR3aa: CASSPVTGASPLHF

v_gene: TRBV15
j_gene: TRBJ2-2
abundance: -
d_gene: -
CDR3nt: TGTGCCGTCGACAAATGGGACACCGGGGAGCTGTTTTTT
CDR3aa: CAVDKWDTGELFF

v_gene: TRBV21-1
j_gene: TRBJ2-1
abundance: -
d_gene: -
CDR3nt: TGTGCCAGCGGTCGGACGGAATACAATGAGCAGTTCTTC
CDR3aa: CASGRTEYNEQFF

v_gene: TRBV6-5
j_gene: TRBJ1-1
abundance: -
d_gene: -
CDR3nt: TGTGCCAGCAGTTACCTTTATACCGGGGGCACTGAAGCTTTCTTT
CDR3aa: CASSYLYTGGTEAFF

v_gene: TRBV7-2
j_gene: TRBJ2-5
abundance: -
d_gene: -
CDR3nt: TGTGCCAGCAGCCTTAATGAAGAGACCCAGTACTTC
CDR3aa: CASSLNEETQYF

v_gene: TRBV14
j_gene: TRBJ2-5
abundance: -
d_gene: -
CDR3nt: TGTGCCAGCAGCCAAGATTCGTATGGACTACCGGAGACCCAGTACTTC
CDR3aa: CASSQDSYGLPETQYF